A single sample is the source of the 14 T cell receptor beta chains below, sequenced in a study of graft-versus-host responses after intestinal transplantation. These receptors are not linked to any known antigen. The protocol was immunoSEQ multiplex PCR, while the TCRdb copy is restricted to in-frame clones and leaves out a portion. The data contain 45,000 to 65,000 clones, almost 95% of them singletons. This material consisted of unstimulated CD4+ T cells sorted from spleen or lymph node cells, taken before transplant. The receptors shown here come from a human donor who was the organ donor for an intestinal transplant.

V and J are TRBV5-4 and TRBJ2-5; no reliable D call. V was trimmed by 0 bases and J by 2 bases, leaving 8 bases between them. The CDR3 extends over 14 amino acids. Germline CDR1 SGHNT, CDR2 YYREEE (reference sequence). The CDR3 nucleotides are TGTGCCAGCAGCTTGGAAGGGATTCAAGAGACCCAGTACTTC. Translated: CASSLEGIQETQYF.

The chain employs TRBV5-1 and TRBJ2-3, with 9 bases lining up with TRBD2. After removal of 5 bases from V and 2 bases from J, the junction contained 9 bases not matched to a gene. Germline values: CDR1 SGHRS, CDR2 YFSETQ. The CDR3 consists of 16 residues. For the CDR3, the DNA is TGCGCCAGCAGTCGTATAGCGGGGGCGCACACAGATACGCAGTATTTT. This sequence encodes CASSRIAGAHTDTQYF.

The rearrangement uses TRBV2 and TRBJ1-1; the match to TRBD1 covers 10 bases. Germline V gene data show CDR1 as SNHLY and CDR2 as FYNNEI. V was pared by 8 bases and J by 4 bases, with 7 bases of the junction left unmatched. The CDR3 runs to 14 residues. The CDR3 DNA follows: TGTGCCAGCCGGGACAGGGGTAGGGGCACTGAAGCTTTCTTT. Protein sequence: CASRDRGRGTEAFF.

J is TRBJ1-2 and V is TRBV10-1; D gene unclear. This CDR3 has 15 residues. Trimming stripped 1 base from V and 0 bases from J, with 9 bases between. The germline V gene has CDR1 WNHNN and CDR2 SYGVQD (reference sequence). CDR3 sequence: CASSELTVANYGYTF. The DNA for the CDR3 is TGCGCCAGCAGTGAGTTAACTGTAGCTAACTATGGCTACACCTTC.

The chain is built from TRBV6-1 and TRBJ2-5; 8 bases line up with TRBD2. Germline CDR1 is MNHNS and CDR2 is SASEGT. The CDR3 loop spans 16 amino acids. The V gene end was trimmed by 0 bases and the J gene end by 2 bases; junction bases not matched to a gene: 5. The CDR3 reads CASSEALAGGQETQYF. In nucleotides, the CDR3 is TGTGCCAGCAGTGAAGCGTTGGCGGGGGGTCAAGAGACCCAGTACTTC.

V and J are TRBV7-9 and TRBJ2-5; D remains unclear. CDR1 is SEHNR, CDR2 FQNEAQ, per germline (reference sequence). This CDR3 spans 14 amino acids. V gave up 5 bases and J gave up 3 bases, with 13 bases separating them. Written as DNA, the CDR3 is TGTGCCAGCAGCGCGATATGGACGGAAGAGACCCAGTACTTC. As protein: CASSAIWTEETQYF.

V gene TRBV12-5 combines with J gene TRBJ2-5; 8 bases are a match to TRBD1. The V and J ends lost 5 bases and 2 bases, in that order; junction bases with no gene match: 10. This CDR3 is 16 amino acids long. Germline CDR1 reads LGHNT; CDR2 reads FRNRAP. CDR3 DNA: TGTGCTAGTGGTCAGAACAGGGGGTCCCTTCAAGAGACCCAGTACTTC. Amino acid sequence: CASGQNRGSLQETQYF.

This chain uses TRBV7-9 with TRBJ1-1; D uncertain. This CDR3 spans 13 amino acids. Germline V gives CDR1 SEHNR, CDR2 FQNEAQ (reference sequence). Trimming removed 0 bases at V and 8 bases at J, with 10 bases between. The CDR3 spells CASSLAFSTEAFF. The CDR3 bases are TGTGCCAGCAGCTTAGCCTTTTCAACAGAAGCTTTCTTT.

The V gene is TRBV4-2, the J gene TRBJ2-1; 8 positions agree with TRBD2. Germline values: CDR1 LGHNA, CDR2 YNFKEQ. The junction had 9 bases not matched to a gene; V was cut back by 2 bases and J by 6 bases. CDR3 length: 16 amino acids. CDR3 amino acids: CASSQLMRGASNEQFF. Here the CDR3 DNA reads TGTGCCAGCAGCCAATTGATGCGGGGGGCATCCAATGAGCAGTTCTTC.

The chain carries TRBV7-9 and TRBJ2-3; the match to TRBD1 covers 7 bases. The trim removed 5 bases at V and 4 bases at J, leaving 12 bases unmatched. CDR1 is SEHNR and CDR2 is FQNEAQ in the germline V gene (reference sequence). This CDR3 has 16 residues. The DNA of the CDR3 is TGTGCCAGCAGCCCAGGGGACAGAATTAGCGCAGATACGCAGTATTTT. It yields the protein CASSPGDRISADTQYF.

The gene calls are TRBV7-9 and TRBJ1-4; TRBD1 aligns across 7 bases. J was trimmed by 8 bases and V by 5 bases; bases with no gene match: 2. Germline V gives CDR1 SEHNR, CDR2 FQNEAQ (reference sequence). CDR3 length: 12 residues. CDR3 DNA: TGTGCCAGCAGCAGACAGGGAGAAAAACTGTTTTTT. It specifies CASSRQGEKLFF.

The rearrangement uses TRBV10-1 and TRBJ2-5; TRBD1 matches at 11 bases. With 8 bases clipped from V and 4 bases from J, the junction kept 6 bases outside the gene matches. Germline CDR1 and CDR2: WNHNN and SYGVQD (reference sequence). The CDR3 runs to 14 residues. CDR3: CASGGQGAGETQYF. The DNA for the CDR3 is TGCGCCAGCGGAGGACAGGGGGCAGGAGAGACCCAGTACTTC.

This chain joins TRBV19 and TRBJ1-5; D is uncertain. The CDR3 is made up of 17 amino acids. Trimming took 6 bases from V and 4 from J, leaving 22 bases between them. The germline V gene encodes CDR1 LNHDA and CDR2 SQIVND (reference sequence). CDR3 sequence: CASRGSLFRRSNQPQHF. The DNA of the CDR3 is TGTGCCAGTAGAGGTTCCCTTTTCCGACGGTCGAATCAGCCCCAGCATTTT.

The chain uses TRBV6-5 and TRBJ1-1, with a possible D match to TRBD1 (5 bases). The length of the CDR3 is 14 residues. Trimming stripped 5 bases from V and 5 bases from J, with 15 bases between. CDR1 and CDR2 from the germline V gene are MNHEY and SVGAGI. CDR3 residues: CASSPTFPGTEAFF. The CDR3 coding sequence is TGTGCCAGCAGTCCAACGTTTCCAGGGACTGAAGCTTTCTTT.